The present T cell receptor beta chain was sequenced within a study of blood T cell repertoires in COVID-19. Recovered status in Cohort 3 required two negative PCRs, clearance, or symptom resolution. Data came from immunoSEQ multiplex PCR; TCRdb stores just in-frame clones and leaves some out. The table includes roughly 300,000 clones, about 88% detected once. The CDR3 loop spans 15 amino acids. Germline V gives CDR1 SGHRS, CDR2 YFSETQ. After removal of 5 bases from V and 4 bases from J, the junction contained 8 bases not matched to a gene. This TCR derives from a woman aged 25-40 years who had recovered from COVID-19. The material sequenced was PBMCs or T cells enriched from blood (not recorded which). The chain links TRBV5-1 to TRBJ2-5; 10 bases map to TRBD2. The CDR3 reads CASRPTAGGTETQYF. The CDR3 region has the DNA TGCGCCAGCAGGCCGACAGCGGGGGGGACAGAGACCCAGTACTTC.